Listed below are T cell receptor beta chains from one sample, sequenced in a study of cytomegalovirus exposure and HLA in healthy donors. Libraries were prepared by immunoSEQ multiplex PCR; TCRdb keeps only in-frame clonotypes and omits some of them. The sample has 150,000 to 200,000 clones, approximately 73% seen once. Source material: PBMCs. The receptors originated from a man in his forties or fifties in good health and CMV-seronegative. Each CDR3 is given with its conserved first and last residue. The D gene is left open where the match is weak. Not every row has a clone size; where given, it reads once, few, many or a size class.

V: TRBV5-1; D: -; J: TRBJ1-2; length: 16; size: -; CDR3: CASSLGDTAGPYGYTF; DNA: TGCGCCAGCAGCTTGGGGGACACTGCCGGTCCCTATGGCTACACCTTC
V: TRBV19; D: TRBD2; J: TRBJ2-1; length: 16; size: few; CDR3: CASSRTSGGAGNEQFF; DNA: TGTGCCAGTAGTCGGACTAGCGGGGGGGCAGGCAATGAGCAGTTCTTC
V: TRBV4-1; D: -; J: TRBJ2-2; length: 15; size: -; CDR3: CASSQETPRDRELFF; DNA: TGCGCCAGCAGCCAAGAAACCCCCAGGGATAGGGAGCTGTTTTTT
V: TRBV6-5; D: TRBD1; J: TRBJ1-1; length: 13; size: -; CDR3: CASRRTGNGEAFF; DNA: TGTGCCAGCAGGAGGACAGGGAACGGTGAAGCTTTCTTT
V: TRBV4-2; D: -; J: TRBJ1-5; length: 16; size: few; CDR3: CASSQDRRGVNQPQHF; DNA: TGTGCCAGCAGCCAAGATAGACGGGGAGTCAATCAGCCCCAGCATTTT
V: TRBV6-6; D: -; J: TRBJ1-5; length: 14; size: few; CDR3: CASSYEGTGQPQHF; DNA: TGTGCCAGCAGTTACGAGGGAACGGGCCAGCCCCAGCATTTT
V: TRBV5-1; D: -; J: TRBJ1-1; length: 13; size: few; CDR3: CASSLGGPVLAFF; DNA: TGCGCCAGCAGCTTGGGGGGGCCAGTACTAGCTTTCTTT
V: TRBV11-2; D: TRBD1; J: TRBJ1-1; length: 15; size: -; CDR3: CASRDRGRLGTEAFF; DNA: TGTGCCAGCAGGGACAGGGGGCGCTTGGGCACTGAAGCTTTCTTT
V: TRBV18; D: -; J: TRBJ2-1; length: 14; size: few; CDR3: CASSPGQYHVPQFF; DNA: TGTGCCAGCTCACCCGGACAGTACCATGTTCCTCAGTTCTTC
V: TRBV5-8; D: -; J: TRBJ1-3; length: 15; size: -; CDR3: CASSPSGTSGNTIYF; DNA: TGTGCCAGCAGCCCCTCCGGGACTTCTGGAAACACCATATATTTT
V: TRBV2; D: -; J: TRBJ1-1; length: 14; size: -; CDR3: CASSFELMNTEAFF; DNA: TGTGCCAGCAGTTTCGAGCTCATGAACACTGAAGCTTTCTTT
V: TRBV5-8; D: TRBD1; J: TRBJ1-5; length: 15; size: few; CDR3: CASSLGDRVNQPQHF; DNA: TGTGCCAGCAGCTTGGGGGACAGGGTTAATCAGCCCCAGCATTTT
V: TRBV6-1; D: -; J: TRBJ1-1; length: 13; size: few; CDR3: CASNTVRNTEAFF; DNA: TGTGCCAGCAATACAGTCAGGAACACTGAAGCTTTCTTT
V: TRBV28; D: -; J: TRBJ2-3; length: 15; size: -; CDR3: CASSFQGSVTDTQYF; DNA: TGTGCCAGCAGTTTCCAGGGATCCGTCACAGATACGCAGTATTTT
V: TRBV28; D: -; J: TRBJ1-5; length: 14; size: -; CDR3: CASTYGGGNQPQHF; DNA: TGTGCCAGCACCTATGGGGGGGGCAATCAGCCCCAGCATTTT
V: TRBV19; D: -; J: TRBJ1-1; length: 14; size: -; CDR3: CASTSKGGWTEAFF; DNA: TGTGCCAGTACCTCAAAGGGAGGTTGGACTGAAGCTTTCTTT
V: TRBV4-2; D: -; J: TRBJ2-3; length: 14; size: -; CDR3: CASSQGVNTDTQYF; DNA: TGTGCCAGCAGCCAAGGTGTAAACACAGATACGCAGTATTTT
V: TRBV28; D: TRBD1; J: TRBJ1-1; length: 13; size: -; CDR3: CASSSRDRSEAFF; DNA: TGTGCCAGCAGTTCCCGGGACAGGTCTGAAGCTTTCTTT
V: TRBV2; D: TRBD1; J: TRBJ1-2; length: 14; size: -; CDR3: CASSSDRDVGGYTF; DNA: TGTGCCAGCAGTTCGGACAGGGACGTAGGAGGCTACACCTTC
V: TRBV5-1; D: -; J: TRBJ2-3; length: 14; size: -; CDR3: CATQRGSGTDTQYF; DNA: TGCGCCACCCAGAGAGGTAGCGGCACAGATACGCAGTATTTT
V: TRBV5-1; D: TRBD1; J: TRBJ1-2; length: 13; size: few; CDR3: CASSSQGANGYTF; DNA: TGCGCCAGCAGCTCACAGGGGGCTAACGGCTACACCTTC
V: TRBV5-1; D: -; J: TRBJ2-5; length: 12; size: -; CDR3: CASSLAYETQYF; DNA: TGCGCCAGCAGCTTGGCCTATGAGACCCAGTACTTC
V: TRBV28; D: TRBD1; J: TRBJ2-6; length: 19; size: few; CDR3: CASSLVLGTGLAGANVLTF; DNA: TGTGCCAGCAGTTTAGTATTAGGGACAGGGCTTGCTGGGGCCAACGTCCTGACTTTC
V: TRBV9; D: -; J: TRBJ1-1; length: 16; size: -; CDR3: CASSVGQAFPNTEAFF; DNA: TGTGCCAGCAGCGTAGGGCAGGCCTTTCCGAACACTGAAGCTTTCTTT
V: TRBV4-1; D: -; J: TRBJ1-2; length: 14; size: -; CDR3: CASSRVGGDDGYTF; DNA: TGCGCCAGCAGCCGCGTGGGGGGGGATGATGGCTACACCTTC
V: TRBV7-3; D: -; J: TRBJ1-6; length: 15; size: -; CDR3: CASSLRGAGNSPLHF; DNA: TGTGCCAGCAGCTTGCGGGGGGCGGGTAATTCACCCCTCCACTTT
V: TRBV6-5; D: TRBD2; J: TRBJ2-1; length: 14; size: -; CDR3: CASRVAGAYNEQFF; DNA: TGTGCCAGCAGGGTAGCGGGGGCCTACAATGAGCAGTTCTTC
V: TRBV27; D: TRBD2; J: TRBJ2-5; length: 14; size: few; CDR3: CASRPGGSQETQYF; DNA: TGTGCCAGCAGACCCGGGGGGAGCCAAGAGACCCAGTACTTC
V: TRBV2; D: TRBD2; J: TRBJ2-2; length: 15; size: -; CDR3: CASSPGTSGTGELFF; DNA: TGTGCCAGCAGTCCCGGGACTAGTGGCACCGGGGAGCTGTTTTTT
V: TRBV6-1; D: TRBD1; J: TRBJ1-1; length: 14; size: few; CDR3: CASNLDRGTTEAFF; DNA: TGTGCCAGCAACCTAGACAGGGGAACCACTGAAGCTTTCTTT
V: TRBV5-1; D: TRBD1; J: TRBJ2-1; length: 14; size: few; CDR3: CASSRSDRVDEQFF; DNA: TGCGCCAGCAGCCGATCAGACAGGGTGGATGAGCAGTTCTTC
V: TRBV10-3; D: TRBD1; J: TRBJ1-5; length: 14; size: -; CDR3: CAISETRDSQPQHF; DNA: TGTGCCATCAGTGAGACTCGGGACAGCCAGCCCCAGCATTTT
V: TRBV18; D: -; J: TRBJ2-7; length: 12; size: -; CDR3: CASSPPGGLQYF; DNA: TGTGCCAGCTCACCACCCGGAGGATTGCAGTACTTC
V: TRBV5-1; D: TRBD1; J: TRBJ2-1; length: 16; size: few; CDR3: CASSLPRTGPYNEQFF; DNA: TGCGCCAGCAGCTTACCCCGGACAGGGCCCTACAATGAGCAGTTCTTC
V: TRBV2; D: -; J: TRBJ1-3; length: 14; size: -; CDR3: CASIRATSGNTIYF; DNA: TGTGCCAGCATCAGGGCCACCTCTGGAAACACCATATATTTT
V: TRBV5-1; D: TRBD2; J: TRBJ2-5; length: 19; size: -; CDR3: CASSLAWSSGGALEETQYF; DNA: TGCGCCAGCAGCTTGGCATGGTCTAGCGGGGGGGCCTTGGAAGAGACCCAGTACTTC
V: TRBV4-1; D: TRBD2; J: TRBJ2-3; length: 15; size: -; CDR3: CASSTPGLPTDTQYF; DNA: TGCGCCAGCAGCACGCCGGGACTACCCACAGATACGCAGTATTTT
V: TRBV7-9; D: -; J: TRBJ2-1; length: 16; size: -; CDR3: CASSLVYGQMKNEQFF; DNA: TGTGCCAGCAGCTTAGTTTATGGGCAAATGAAGAATGAGCAGTTCTTC
V: TRBV11-2; D: TRBD2; J: TRBJ2-1; length: 17; size: -; CDR3: CASSSTSGGSVYNEQFF; DNA: TGTGCCAGCAGCTCGACTAGCGGGGGGTCTGTCTACAATGAGCAGTTCTTC
V: TRBV5-1; D: TRBD1; J: TRBJ2-7; length: 16; size: -; CDR3: CASSFNLGQGFSEQYF; DNA: TGCGCCAGCAGCTTTAATCTGGGACAGGGATTCTCCGAGCAGTACTTC
V: TRBV18; D: -; J: TRBJ1-5; length: 16; size: few; CDR3: CASSPPTVRGNQPQHF; DNA: TGTGCCAGCTCACCACCCACCGTAAGAGGTAATCAGCCCCAGCATTTT
V: TRBV10-3; D: -; J: TRBJ1-2; length: 14; size: -; CDR3: CAISVGGVNYGYTF; DNA: TGTGCCATCAGTGTGGGAGGGGTAAACTATGGCTACACCTTC
V: TRBV7-2; D: TRBD2; J: TRBJ2-7; length: 14; size: -; CDR3: CASNPGLAGHEQYF; DNA: TGTGCCAGCAACCCGGGACTAGCGGGCCACGAGCAGTACTTC
V: TRBV28; D: TRBD2; J: TRBJ2-3; length: 14; size: -; CDR3: CASRPGGLTDTQYF; DNA: TGTGCCAGCCGCCCGGGGGGGCTGACAGATACGCAGTATTTT
V: TRBV27; D: TRBD1; J: TRBJ1-1; length: 13; size: -; CDR3: CASSQGVGTEAFF; DNA: TGTGCCAGCAGTCAGGGGGTTGGGACTGAAGCTTTCTTT
V: TRBV7-2; D: -; J: TRBJ1-4; length: 15; size: -; CDR3: CASSLIGGPNEKLFF; DNA: TGTGCCAGCAGCTTAATCGGCGGTCCTAATGAAAAACTGTTTTTT
V: TRBV5-1; D: -; J: TRBJ2-7; length: 16; size: -; CDR3: CASSGLDSEASNEQYF; DNA: TGCGCCAGCAGCGGCTTAGACAGCGAAGCCTCTAACGAGCAGTACTTC
V: TRBV5-4; D: -; J: TRBJ1-1; length: 14; size: few; CDR3: CASSLESGNTEAFF; DNA: TGTGCCAGCAGCTTGGAGTCGGGGAACACTGAAGCTTTCTTT